A selection of T cell receptor beta chains follows, all from one sample in a study of CD8 T cells in ankylosing spondylitis. TCRdb re-called the 5' RACE reads with MiXCR, one entry per CDR3 protein. Of roughly 100,000 distinct CDR3 sequences listed, about 8.3% are singletons. The material sequenced was blood, either unsorted or a sorted T cell fraction (not recorded which). These receptors were obtained from a male donor with ankylosing spondylitis or in good health (not recorded which). The CDR3 runs from the conserved cysteine through the conserved F or W. Fields, in order: D gene, clone size, J gene, V gene, CDR3 DNA, CDR3 protein. D genes are given only for firm matches. Clone sizes are given selectively: once, few, many, or a class where the clone is expanded.

D gene: .; clone size: few; J gene: TRBJ1-4; V gene: TRBV6-2/TRBV6-3; CDR3 DNA: TGTGCCAGCAGCAGACTTACAGGTTCGACGCGAGAAAAACTGTTTTTT; CDR3 protein: CASSRLTGSTREKLFF
D gene: .; clone size: many; J gene: TRBJ2-5; V gene: TRBV9; CDR3 DNA: TGTGCCAGCAGCGTAGAAGGTCAAAGGACCCAGTACTTC; CDR3 protein: CASSVEGQRTQYF
D gene: TRBD2; clone size: many; J gene: TRBJ2-1; V gene: TRBV10-3; CDR3 DNA: TGTGCCATCATTGGTTTGGTAGCGGGAGTAACTGAGCAGTTCTTC; CDR3 protein: CAIIGLVAGVTEQFF
D gene: TRBD1; clone size: many; J gene: TRBJ1-6; V gene: TRBV12-3/TRBV12-4; CDR3 DNA: TGTGCCAGCAAGCCGGGACAGAATTCACCCCTCCACTTT; CDR3 protein: CASKPGQNSPLHF
D gene: .; clone size: .; J gene: TRBJ1-1; V gene: TRBV5-5; CDR3 DNA: TGTGCCAGCAGCTTGGGCGTGTCGGACGGGCGAGAAGCTTTCTTT; CDR3 protein: CASSLGVSDGREAFF
D gene: TRBD2; clone size: many; J gene: TRBJ2-7; V gene: TRBV27; CDR3 DNA: TGTGCCAGCAGTTTGACTAGCGTATTTACCTACGAGCAGTACTTC; CDR3 protein: CASSLTSVFTYEQYF
D gene: TRBD2; clone size: .; J gene: TRBJ2-2; V gene: TRBV7-7; CDR3 DNA: TGTGCTAGCAGCCGGATAGCGGGAGATAGCACCGGGGAGCTGTTTTTT; CDR3 protein: CASSRIAGDSTGELFF
D gene: .; clone size: many; J gene: TRBJ2-1; V gene: TRBV5-1; CDR3 DNA: TGCGCCAGCAGCTTGTACCAGGCTGACAATGAGCAGTTCTTC; CDR3 protein: CASSLYQADNEQFF
D gene: .; clone size: .; J gene: TRBJ1-1; V gene: TRBV10-1; CDR3 DNA: TGCGCCAGCGTCATGCAGGACTACACTGAAGCTTTCTTT; CDR3 protein: CASVMQDYTEAFF
D gene: .; clone size: many; J gene: TRBJ2-3; V gene: TRBV12-3/TRBV12-4; CDR3 DNA: TGTGCCAGCAGTTCACGGCAGGATCCCCGGCGAGGGACGCAGTATTTT; CDR3 protein: CASSSRQDPRRGTQYF
D gene: .; clone size: many; J gene: TRBJ2-1; V gene: TRBV12-3/TRBV12-4; CDR3 DNA: TGTGCCAGCAGTTTAGAACTAGCCAATGAGCAGTTCTTC; CDR3 protein: CASSLELANEQFF
D gene: TRBD2; clone size: many; J gene: TRBJ2-1; V gene: TRBV4-3; CDR3 DNA: TGCGCCAGCAGCCAAGATCTGGCTAGCGGGAGGGCCAGGTACAATGAGCAGTTCTTC; CDR3 protein: CASSQDLASGRARYNEQFF
D gene: .; clone size: many; J gene: TRBJ1-6; V gene: TRBV20-1; CDR3 DNA: TGCAGTGCTAGCCCCGGACAGAGCTATAATTCACCCCTCCACTTT; CDR3 protein: CSASPGQSYNSPLHF
D gene: .; clone size: .; J gene: TRBJ2-7; V gene: TRBV18; CDR3 DNA: TGTGCCAGCTCACCACCCCAAAGGTACGAGCAGTACTTC; CDR3 protein: CASSPPQRYEQYF
D gene: .; clone size: many; J gene: TRBJ1-1; V gene: TRBV12-3/TRBV12-4; CDR3 DNA: TGTGCCAGCAGCACAGGGCTAGGGACTGAAGCTTTCTTT; CDR3 protein: CASSTGLGTEAFF
D gene: .; clone size: many; J gene: TRBJ1-3; V gene: TRBV5-6; CDR3 DNA: TGTGCCAGCAGCCTGTTTTCCCGTGCATACTCTGGAAACACCATATATTTT; CDR3 protein: CASSLFSRAYSGNTIYF
D gene: .; clone size: many; J gene: TRBJ2-1; V gene: TRBV4-2; CDR3 DNA: TGTGCCAGCAGCCAAGATTCAGGTAGCTCCTACAATGAGCAGTTCTTC; CDR3 protein: CASSQDSGSSYNEQFF
D gene: .; clone size: .; J gene: TRBJ2-7; V gene: TRBV6-2/TRBV6-3; CDR3 DNA: TGTGCCAGCAATACCGGACGGACTCAGGGCGAGCAGTACTTC; CDR3 protein: CASNTGRTQGEQYF
D gene: TRBD2; clone size: many; J gene: TRBJ2-4; V gene: TRBV20-1; CDR3 DNA: TGCAGTGCTGAAGGGACTAGCGGGAGGGCCAGGGACATTCAGTACTTC; CDR3 protein: CSAEGTSGRARDIQYF
D gene: TRBD2; clone size: many; J gene: TRBJ2-1; V gene: TRBV5-1; CDR3 DNA: TGCGCCAGCAGCTTGGGGACTAGCGAGAACAATGAGCAGTTCTTC; CDR3 protein: CASSLGTSENNEQFF
D gene: .; clone size: many; J gene: TRBJ2-7; V gene: TRBV27; CDR3 DNA: TGTGCCAGCAGTTGGGAGTCAGGCTACGAGCAGTACTTC; CDR3 protein: CASSWESGYEQYF
D gene: .; clone size: .; J gene: TRBJ1-2; V gene: TRBV4-2; CDR3 DNA: TGTGCCAGCAGCCAAGAGTCTCGCCGAGCTAACTATGGCTACACCTTC; CDR3 protein: CASSQESRRANYGYTF
D gene: .; clone size: many; J gene: TRBJ2-1; V gene: TRBV6-2/TRBV6-3; CDR3 DNA: TGTGCCAGCAGCCCGGCTGGGGGCCAATTCAATGAGCAGTTCTTC; CDR3 protein: CASSPAGGQFNEQFF
D gene: .; clone size: many; J gene: TRBJ1-4; V gene: TRBV4-3; CDR3 DNA: TGCGCCAGCAGCACCAAACAGGGCTCAGGGCGAAAACTGTTTTTT; CDR3 protein: CASSTKQGSGRKLFF
D gene: .; clone size: many; J gene: TRBJ1-6; V gene: TRBV7-3; CDR3 DNA: TGTGCCAGCAGCTTAGAAGGTTATAATTCACCCCTCCACTTT; CDR3 protein: CASSLEGYNSPLHF
D gene: .; clone size: many; J gene: TRBJ1-1; V gene: TRBV6-5; CDR3 DNA: TGTGCCAGCAGTTCCCCGTACCGCTACCCAAGAAGCACTGAAGCTTTCTTT; CDR3 protein: CASSSPYRYPRSTEAFF
D gene: .; clone size: few; J gene: TRBJ2-3; V gene: TRBV18; CDR3 DNA: TGTGCCAGCTCGAACACAGATACGCAGTATTTT; CDR3 protein: CASSNTDTQYF
D gene: .; clone size: .; J gene: TRBJ1-2; V gene: TRBV6-1; CDR3 DNA: TGTGCCAGCAGACGTGACACCTCTGGTGATGGCTACACCTTC; CDR3 protein: CASRRDTSGDGYTF
D gene: .; clone size: .; J gene: TRBJ2-3; V gene: TRBV10-3; CDR3 DNA: TGTGCCATCAGTGAGTCATACAGCACAGGTACGCAATATTTT; CDR3 protein: CAISESYSTGTQYF
D gene: .; clone size: many; J gene: TRBJ2-6; V gene: TRBV5-5; CDR3 DNA: TGTGCCAGCAGCGCCAACATAGCTGGGGCCAACGTCCTGACTTTC; CDR3 protein: CASSANIAGANVLTF
D gene: TRBD1; clone size: many; J gene: TRBJ1-1; V gene: TRBV28; CDR3 DNA: TGTGCCAGCAGCCCTGCCCCCGGGACAGGGGCTTACACTGAAGCTTTCTTT; CDR3 protein: CASSPAPGTGAYTEAFF
D gene: .; clone size: few; J gene: TRBJ2-5; V gene: TRBV9; CDR3 DNA: TGTGCCAGCAGCCTCCGGCCGGGGGAGACCCAGTACTTC; CDR3 protein: CASSLRPGETQYF
D gene: .; clone size: many; J gene: TRBJ2-4; V gene: TRBV27; CDR3 DNA: TGTGCCAGCAGTTTAATTGGGGGCCGCTCCACCAGCATTCAGTACTTC; CDR3 protein: CASSLIGGRSTSIQYF